This TCR beta chain came from a study of early T cells in non-severe SARS-CoV-2 infection. Whole-study results and caveats: There was a bias toward anti-spike CD8 responses in VDJdb matching, which missed private and CD4 specificities.

In the library, individual cDNA molecules carried attached unique molecular identifiers. From the 5' RACE reads, TCRdb called clonotypes with MiXCR, one entry per CDR3 protein. The sample gives over 50,000 distinct CDR3 sequences, more than 9% of which show up once; 0.95% to 1.5% is in the top ten. A note on this clonotype: What it binds is unknown.

CDR1 MNHEY and CDR2 SVGAGI come from the germline V gene. V was trimmed by 5 bases and J by 1 base, leaving 8 bases between them. The CDR3 is made up of 13 amino acids. The J gene is TRBJ2-5, the V gene TRBV6-5, with unresolved D. This clonotype originated in an adult who was a healthcare worker with PCR-confirmed SARS-CoV-2 infection or an uninfected control (not recorded which). The material sequenced was whole blood. DNA of the CDR3: TGTGCCAGCAGTCCCCCAGCCCAAGAGACCCAGTACTTC. Translation: CASSPPAQETQYF.